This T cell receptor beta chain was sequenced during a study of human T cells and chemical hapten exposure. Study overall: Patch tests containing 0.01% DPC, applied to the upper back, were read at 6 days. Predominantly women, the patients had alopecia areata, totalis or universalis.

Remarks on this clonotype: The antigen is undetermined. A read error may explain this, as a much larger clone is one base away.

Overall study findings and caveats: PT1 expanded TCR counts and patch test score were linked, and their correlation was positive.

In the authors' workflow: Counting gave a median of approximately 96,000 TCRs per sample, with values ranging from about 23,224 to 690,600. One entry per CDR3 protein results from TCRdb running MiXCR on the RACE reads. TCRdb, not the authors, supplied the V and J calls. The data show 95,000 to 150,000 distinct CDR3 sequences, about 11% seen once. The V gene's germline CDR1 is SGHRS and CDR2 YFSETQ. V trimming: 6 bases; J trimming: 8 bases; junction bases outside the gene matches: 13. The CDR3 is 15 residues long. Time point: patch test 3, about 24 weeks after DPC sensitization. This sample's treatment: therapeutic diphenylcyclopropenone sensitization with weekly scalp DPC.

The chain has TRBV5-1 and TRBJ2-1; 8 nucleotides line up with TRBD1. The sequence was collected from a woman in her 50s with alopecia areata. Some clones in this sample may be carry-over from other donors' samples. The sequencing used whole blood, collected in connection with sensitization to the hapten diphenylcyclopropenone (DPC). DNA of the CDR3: TGCGCCAGCAACCCCCGCAGGGGGCGTCGTGATGAGCAGTTCTTC. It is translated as CASNPRRGRRDEQFF. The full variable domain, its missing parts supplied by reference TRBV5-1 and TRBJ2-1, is KAGVTQTPRYLIKTRGQQVTLSCSPISGHRSVSWYQQTPGQGLQFLFEYFSETQRNKGNFPGRFSGRQFSNSRSEMNVSTLELGDSALYLCASNPRRGRRDEQFFGPGTRLTVL.